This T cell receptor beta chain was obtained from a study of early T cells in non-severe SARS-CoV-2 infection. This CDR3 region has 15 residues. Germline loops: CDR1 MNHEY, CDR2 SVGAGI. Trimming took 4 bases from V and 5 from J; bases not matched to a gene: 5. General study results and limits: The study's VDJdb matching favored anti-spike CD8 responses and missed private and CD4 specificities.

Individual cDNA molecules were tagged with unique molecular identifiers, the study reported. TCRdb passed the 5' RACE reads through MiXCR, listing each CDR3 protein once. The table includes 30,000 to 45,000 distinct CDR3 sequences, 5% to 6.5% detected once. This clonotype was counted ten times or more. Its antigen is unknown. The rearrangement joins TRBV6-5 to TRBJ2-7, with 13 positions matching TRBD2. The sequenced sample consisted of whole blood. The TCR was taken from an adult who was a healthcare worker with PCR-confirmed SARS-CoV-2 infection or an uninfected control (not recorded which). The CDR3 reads CASSSGTSGNNEQYF. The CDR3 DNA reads TGTGCCAGCAGTTCCGGGACTAGCGGGAACAACGAGCAGTACTTC.